This TCR beta chain was sequenced for a study of beta chain features in type 1 diabetes (dated by TCRdb to the late 2010s). In terms of the full investigation: Mean age, gender distribution, total cell number and subset yield were not different between patients and healthy donors. A total of roughly 110 million sorted cells were examined across all samples, and the number of cells per subset was strongly correlated with RNA yield. In the study, TCRB repertoires of sorted circulating CD4+ T cell subsets from recently diagnosed type 1 diabetes patients were compared with those of matched healthy donors. Whereas all 30 or so donors provided naive and central memory subsets, regulatory and stem cell-like memory subsets were isolated from just 8 patients and roughly 8 healthy donors. Beyond this particular receptor, the publication reports: At VDJ recombination sites, patients with type 1 diabetes made fewer insertions and deleted more nucleotides, a pattern implying thymic rearrangement abnormalities. PCR may preferentially amplify shorter templates, but because patient and control samples were amplified and corrected together, any resulting skew would affect both groups equally. Naive, central memory and regulatory TCRB repertoires appeared more similar among patients than among healthy donors. Because the HLA sub-analyses included only small numbers of individuals, any influence of HLA type on TCRB rearrangement was left unresolved. Because cDNA was sequenced instead of genomic DNA, highly expressing activated cells could be over-represented, though the groups showed no difference in activation or CD3 levels. A moderate but significant shortening of TCRB CDR3 length was observed in type 1 diabetes patients in all four CD4+ subsets.

This clone has just a few counts. Its antigen is still unknown. No clone much larger than this one lies a single base away; base qualities are absent. The germline ends are 16 bases apart after V is trimmed by 8 bases and J by 3 bases. From the cysteine up to the phenylalanine, the CDR3 has a length of 14 residues. Only the CDR3 region is kept as DNA, spanning 42 bases read in frame from base 1. CDR1 and CDR2, looked up from the germline V gene, are ENHRY and SYGVKD. The entire amount of isolated RNA was reverse transcribed using the High Capacity cDNA Reverse Transcription Kit, so the sequenced TCRB transcripts were expressed ones. Stem cell-like memory T cell samples underwent survey-depth immunoSEQ sequencing, averaging about 1.01 million total reads per sample. Sorted cells were lysed in RLT buffer and RNA was extracted with DNase-treated RNeasy Micro or Mini kits, depending on cell number. To prevent cross-contamination, each cell subset was processed individually, whereas patient and healthy donor samples were processed jointly. The immunoSEQ multiplex PCR was used to amplify TCRB sequences from cDNA, yielding 87-bp fragments that span the CDR3 region. Sequencing of the amplicons was performed on the Illumina HiSeq platform. The study's processing was this. Synthetic template baselines were used to correct PCR bias computationally, reads within Hamming distance 2 were collapsed together, and singletons that could not be merged were discarded. By aligning reads against IMGT, V, D and J genes, CDR3 length, and insertions or deletions at six rearrangement sites were assigned. Within each subset, clonotype counts were normalized to sorted cell number, and only after that were true diversity and Gini coefficients computed with the tcR R package. The overlap coefficient, calculated on TCRB nucleotide sequences, was used to quantify repertoire sharing. TCRdb's version of the immuneACCESS table is confined to in-frame rearrangements and falls short of the full clone set. An unresolved V gene accounts for under half of the shortfall where checked; the remainder is of unknown origin. The D gene and trimming were derived from the DNA, and the V and J assignments and clone size from that table. The table for this sample lists around 99,000 clones; almost 40% of them were counted only once. Roughly 0.07% of the sample is in the top ten clones.

Each donor gave one peripheral blood draw, averaging roughly 0.11 L, which was collected into heparinised tubes. Using a panel that included CD45RO, CCR7, CD25, CD127, CD95 and CD27, naive, central memory, regulatory and stem cell-like memory CD4+ T cells were sorted on a BD FACSAria II. All sorted populations exceeded 95% purity. PBMCs were isolated right away by Lymphoprep density gradient centrifugation and were stained directly, without culture. So that batch effects would be minimized, each experiment stained and sorted samples in pairs, pairing one healthy donor with one patient. The chain employs TRBV10-3 and TRBJ2-5; the D gene is possibly TRBD1, with 5 bases matching. The sequence was obtained from a woman younger than 30 in good health. The sample consisted of stem cell memory CD4+ T cells from blood. The sample's cell subset or site label, decoded: stem cell-like memory CD4+ T cells. The nucleotides read TGTGCCATCGCGATTTCGGGCAGGGAAGAGACCCAGTACTTC. The resulting protein is CAIAISGREETQYF.